This T cell receptor (beta chain) derives from a study of T cell responses to AZD1222 COVID-19 vaccine. Deletions cut 1 base from V and 3 bases from J, with 25 bases between. This CDR3 has 20 residues. Germline V CDR1 and CDR2: SGHKS, YYEKEE (reference sequence). Using immunoSEQ multiplex PCR, the repertoire was profiled, and TCRdb retains in-frame clones only, with some absent. This table holds about 120,000 clones, roughly 90% found once. The V gene is TRBV5-5, the J gene TRBJ2-2, with a tentative D call TRBD2 (10 bases). The source was peripheral blood, collected on day 0 of AZD1222 vaccination. This TCR was sampled from an adult in good health. CDR3 protein: CASSLRDRDDLAGDTGELFF. The CDR3 bases are TGTGCCAGCAGCTTGAGGGACAGGGACGATCTAGCGGGAGACACCGGGGAGCTGTTTTTT.